These T cell receptor beta chains were read from a single sample in a study of regulatory T cells in long-lasting Graves disease. Via MiXCR, TCRdb re-called the multiplex PCR reads, giving one row per CDR3 protein. This table has nearly 350,000 distinct CDR3 sequences, 15% to 20% appearing once. The sequencing here drew on peripheral blood mononuclear cells (PBMCs), taken when the disease was refractory, from a patient treated with antithyroid drugs. The receptors come from a female donor with Graves disease. Each CDR3 is given with its conserved first and last residue. A D gene is named only where the DNA matches it firmly. Size is stated for part of the rows, as once, few or many counts, or as a class when the clone is expanded.

TRBV12-3/TRBV12-4	TRBJ2-7	TRBD1	many	CASSGQGHGEQYF	TGTGCCAGCAGTGGACAGGGGCATGGCGAGCAGTACTTC
TRBV12-3/TRBV12-4	TRBJ2-4	-	many	CASSPSSWREILAKNIQYF	TGTGCCAGCAGCCCCAGTAGTTGGAGGGAAATTCTAGCCAAAAACATTCAGTACTTC
TRBV5-8	TRBJ1-1	-	-	CASSFGGLTSGNTEAFF	TGTGCCAGCAGCTTCGGGGGGTTAACAAGTGGGAACACTGAAGCTTTCTTT
TRBV4-2	TRBJ1-1	-	-	CASSRSRRGTYTEAFF	TGTGCCAGCAGCCGATCCCGCAGGGGAACATACACTGAAGCTTTCTTT
TRBV19	TRBJ1-5	TRBD1	-	CASSITGDGNQPQHF	TGTGCCAGTAGTATAACAGGGGACGGCAATCAGCCCCAGCATTTT
TRBV20-1	TRBJ2-3	-	few	CSASLDIRTDTQYF	TGCAGTGCTAGTTTGGACATCCGCACAGATACGCAGTATTTT
TRBV20-1	TRBJ1-2	-	-	CSARDGGTYGYTF	TGCAGTGCTAGAGATGGAGGGACCTATGGCTACACCTTC
TRBV2	TRBJ1-2	-	many	CASSDIGYGYTF	TGTGCCAGCAGTGATATAGGCTATGGCTACACCTTC
TRBV20-1	TRBJ1-5	-	-	CSARVGRGLSNQPQHF	TGCAGTGCTAGAGTGGGCAGGGGATTGAGCAATCAGCCCCAGCATTTT
TRBV19	TRBJ1-1	-	-	CASSIGDTPYTEAFF	TGTGCCAGTAGTATAGGTGATACACCATACACTGAAGCTTTCTTT
TRBV5-1	TRBJ1-2	TRBD1	few	CASSEAGGYGHTF	TGCGCCAGCAGTGAGGCAGGGGGCTATGGCCACACCTTC
TRBV11-2	TRBJ1-4	-	many	CASSPSREKLFF	TGTGCCAGCAGCCCTTCCCGTGAAAAACTGTTTTTT
TRBV3-1	TRBJ2-2	-	-	CASSLGATGELFF	TGTGCCAGCAGCCTCGGGGCCACCGGGGAGCTGTTTTTT
TRBV27	TRBJ1-5	-	once	CASSFMGQPQHF	TGTGCCAGCAGTTTCATGGGGCAGCCCCAGCATTTT
TRBV6-2/TRBV6-3	TRBJ1-4	-	many	CASSRPGATNEKLFF	TGTGCCAGCAGCCGGCCCGGGGCAACTAATGAAAAACTGTTTTTT
TRBV5-1	TRBJ1-2	-	-	CASSLGSTGTYGYTF	TGCGCCAGCAGCTTGGGAAGCACAGGGACCTATGGCTACACCTTC
TRBV25-1	TRBJ1-2	TRBD1	-	CASSSGDRVGYTF	TGTGCCAGCAGTTCGGGGGACAGGGTGGGCTACACCTTC
TRBV7-2	TRBJ2-2	-	many	CASSLAGGANTGELFF	TGTGCCAGCAGCTTAGCGGGGGGCGCGAACACCGGGGAGCTGTTTTTT
TRBV6-2/TRBV6-3	TRBJ1-1	-	many	CASSPPDRMNTEAFF	TGTGCCAGCAGTCCCCCGGACAGAATGAACACTGAAGCTTTCTTT
TRBV6-2/TRBV6-3	TRBJ1-1	TRBD1	-	CASLTGGTGEDRTEAFF	TGTGCCAGTCTTACGGGCGGGACAGGGGAGGATCGGACTGAAGCTTTCTTT
TRBV10-3	TRBJ2-6	TRBD1	-	CAIRGQGAGANVLTF	TGTGCCATCAGGGGACAGGGGGCTGGGGCCAACGTCCTGACTTTC
TRBV6-2/TRBV6-3	TRBJ2-5	-	many	CASSRVGESYLYQETQYF	TGTGCCAGCAGTAGAGTGGGTGAATCTTACTTGTACCAAGAGACCCAGTACTTC
TRBV6-1	TRBJ2-7	-	many	CASSGGGVALEQYF	TGTGCCAGTTCAGGAGGGGGAGTCGCGCTGGAGCAGTACTTC
TRBV3-1	TRBJ1-5	-	-	CASSPLPIRGNQPQHF	TGTGCCAGCAGCCCACTTCCGATAAGGGGAAATCAGCCCCAGCATTTT
TRBV19	TRBJ1-2	TRBD1	-	CASIPSDRAKGYGYTF	TGTGCCAGTATCCCTTCGGACAGGGCCAAGGGCTATGGCTACACCTTC
TRBV7-2	TRBJ2-7	-	-	CASSLGGTPEYVYF	TGTGCCAGCAGCTTAGGAGGGACCCCGGAGTATGTGTACTTC
TRBV12-3/TRBV12-4	TRBJ2-2	-	few	CASSSSGWSNTGELFF	TGTGCCAGCAGTTCCTCGGGATGGTCGAACACCGGGGAGCTGTTTTTT
TRBV5-8	TRBJ2-7	-	few	CASSPPRFGGPYEQYF	TGTGCCAGCAGCCCGCCTCGGTTTGGGGGGCCCTACGAGCAGTACTTC
TRBV18	TRBJ1-5	-	few	CASSPMAAPSNQPQHF	TGTGCCAGCTCACCAATGGCCGCTCCTAGCAATCAGCCCCAGCATTTT
TRBV5-1	TRBJ1-1	TRBD1	-	CASSLVQGAVSDTEAFF	TGCGCCAGCAGCTTGGTGCAGGGGGCGGTTTCAGACACTGAAGCTTTCTTT
TRBV10-3	TRBJ1-3	-	few	CAISVGSGGNTIYF	TGTGCCATCAGTGTAGGGTCCGGAGGAAACACCATATATTTT
TRBV30	TRBJ2-7	TRBD2	-	CAWSKTSGYEQYF	TGTGCCTGGAGTAAAACTAGCGGCTACGAGCAGTACTTC
TRBV7-2	TRBJ1-1	-	many	CASSLASTQMNTEAFF	TGTGCCAGCAGCTTAGCGAGTACACAGATGAACACTGAAGCTTTCTTT
TRBV20-1	TRBJ2-5	TRBD1	-	CSARTGQTQYF	TGCAGTGCCAGGACAGGTCAGACCCAGTACTTC
TRBV28	TRBJ2-1	-	-	CASSSAAGGSYNEQFF	TGTGCCAGCAGTTCAGCCGCCGGAGGGTCCTACAATGAGCAGTTCTTC
TRBV6-2/TRBV6-3	TRBJ1-2	-	many	CASSYSEGESNYGYTF	TGTGCCAGCAGTTACTCGGAGGGGGAGTCTAACTATGGCTACACCTTC
TRBV9	TRBJ2-7	TRBD2	many	CASSVGGSAYEQYF	TGTGCCAGCAGCGTAGGCGGGAGTGCCTACGAGCAGTACTTC
TRBV29-1	TRBJ1-1	TRBD1	many	CSVERQGNTEAFF	TGCAGCGTTGAGAGACAGGGTAACACTGAAGCTTTCTTT
TRBV2	TRBJ1-5	-	many	CASSRANQPQHF	TGTGCCAGCAGCCGGGCGAATCAGCCCCAGCATTTT
TRBV3-1	TRBJ1-1	-	many	CASSQGGRGAFF	TGTGCCAGCAGCCAAGGGGGACGCGGGGCTTTCTTT
TRBV7-6	TRBJ1-2	TRBD1	-	CASSPGQGGADYGYTF	TGTGCCAGCAGCCCGGGACAGGGTGGTGCGGACTATGGCTACACCTTC
TRBV27	TRBJ1-2	-	few	CASSFGADTEGTF	TGTGCCAGCAGTTTCGGGGCGGACACGGAGGGGACCTTC
TRBV11-2	TRBJ1-6	-	many	CASMRGAVNSPLHF	TGTGCCAGCATGAGGGGGGCGGTGAATTCACCCCTCCACTTT
TRBV28	TRBJ2-7	-	many	CASSVPAYEQYF	TGTGCCAGCAGTGTCCCCGCCTACGAGCAGTACTTC
TRBV28	TRBJ2-7	TRBD2	many	CASSSRTSGSYEQYF	TGTGCCAGCAGCTCCAGGACTAGCGGGAGCTACGAGCAGTACTTC
TRBV6-1	TRBJ2-7	-	-	CASSLPEGRYEQYF	TGTGCCAGCAGTCTCCCGGAGGGCAGGTACGAGCAGTACTTC
TRBV12-3/TRBV12-4	TRBJ1-6	-	few	CASSFGVHNSPLHF	TGTGCCAGCAGTTTCGGGGTCCATAATTCACCCCTCCACTTT